One sample yielded the 19 T cell receptor beta chains listed below, sequenced in a study of identical twins (dated by TCRdb to 2016 to 2017). Libraries came from 5' RACE. TCRdb records Illumina HiSeq 2000 as the sequencer. TCRdb trimmed public reads at Q25 via fastp, called clones via MiXCR and kept in-frame beta chains. One record per CDR3 amino acid sequence lists the most common genes and DNA. The sample records hundreds of thousands of distinct CDR3 sequences, around 10% of which are singletons. 4% to 6% of the sample is in the top ten clones. The sequencing sample was made of memory (CD45RO+) T cells sorted from blood. The sample's cell subset or site label, in plain terms: CD45RO+ enriched T cells. The receptors were sampled from a woman between 18 and 30 years old in good health.

This clonotype was counted only a few times. The genes are TRBV20-1 and TRBJ2-1, with unresolved D. Germline CDR1 and CDR2: DFQATT and SNEGSKA (reference sequence). V was cut by 6 bases and J by 4 bases, with 16 bases left in between. The CDR3 is 14 amino acids. The CDR3 loop reads CSAGGETQYNEQFF. The CDR3 DNA reads TGCAGTGCCGGCGGAGAGACTCAATACAATGAGCAGTTCTTC.

The genes are TRBV27 and TRBJ2-5, with TRBD2 matching 8 bases. Germline trimming cut 2 bases from V and 5 bases from J; bases unmatched to any gene: 7. From germline, CDR1 is MNHEY and CDR2 SMNVEV (reference sequence). The length of the CDR3 is 15 residues. Here the CDR3 DNA reads TGTGCCAGCAGTTTAGGGGTTGCGGGAGGTGAGACCCAGTACTTC. This gives the protein CASSLGVAGGETQYF.

This chain connects TRBV9 to TRBJ2-3; D is ambiguous. Germline assignment: CDR1 SGDLS and CDR2 YYNGEE. V gave up 0 bases and J gave up 1 base, with 9 bases separating them. The CDR3 is made up of 15 amino acids. The chain's CDR3 is CASSVASMGTDTQYF. CDR3 DNA: TGTGCCAGCAGCGTAGCTTCCATGGGCACAGATACGCAGTATTTT.

The chain combines TRBV19 with TRBJ2-7; 8 bases agree with TRBD2. The CDR3 spans 17 residues. The J segment lost 2 bases and the V segment lost 3 bases, leaving 12 bases of the junction unmatched. Germline-derived CDR1 and CDR2 are LNHDA and SQIVND (reference sequence). CDR3 residues: CASSMRGDPLKTYEQYF. CDR3 DNA sequence: TGTGCCAGTAGTATGCGGGGGGATCCATTAAAAACCTACGAGCAGTACTTC.

The chain joins TRBV5-1 to TRBJ2-7, with D perhaps matching TRBD2 (5 bases). V was cut by 0 bases and J by 6 bases, with 16 bases left in between. Germline CDR1 and CDR2: SGHRS and YFSETQ. The CDR3 extends over 15 amino acids. The CDR3: CASSLAGTSGSEQYF. In DNA, the CDR3 is TGCGCCAGCAGCTTGGCGGGCACCAGTGGGAGCGAGCAGTACTTC.

This clonotype was recorded a few times. V and J are TRBV5-5 and TRBJ2-1, with 10 bases fitting TRBD2. Trimming cost V 0 bases and J 3 bases; bases outside gene matches: 9. Germline V gene lookup returns CDR1 SGHKS and CDR2 YYEKEE (reference sequence). CDR3 length equals 18 residues. Here the CDR3 DNA reads TGTGCCAGCAGCTTGGCCGGGCTAGCGGGAGATAACTACAATGAGCAGTTCTTC. Translating gives CASSLAGLAGDNYNEQFF.

Many counts were recorded for this clonotype. The rearrangement uses TRBV11-2 and TRBJ1-2; 8 bases are a match to TRBD1. The CDR3 is 19 amino acids. CDR1 and CDR2 (germline): SGHAT, FQNNGV. V was pared by 2 bases and J by 2 bases, with 16 bases of the junction left unmatched. The CDR3 spells CASSLFQPWGDRRNYGYTF. The CDR3 DNA sequence: TGTGCCAGCAGCTTATTCCAACCCTGGGGGGACAGGCGGAACTATGGCTACACCTTC.

The DNA of the CDR3 is TGCAGTGCTAGAGTGGTAGCGGGGGGTGTCTACAATGAGCAGTTCTTC. Translated, it gives CSARVVAGGVYNEQFF. The V and J genes are TRBV20-1 and TRBJ2-1; 10 nucleotides align to TRBD2. CDR3 size: 16 residues. V shed 1 base and J 3 bases; nucleotides not matched to a gene: 6. CDR1 is DFQATT, CDR2 SNEGSKA, per germline (reference sequence).

This clonotype occurred a few times. The chain is built from TRBV7-9 and TRBJ1-2, with 8 bases matching TRBD1. V was pared by 5 bases and J by 6 bases, with 5 bases of the junction left unmatched. This CDR3 contains 13 residues. Germline V lookup: CDR1 SEHNR, CDR2 FQNEAQ (reference sequence). The CDR3 reads CASSEDRVHGYTF. In DNA form, the CDR3 reads TGTGCCAGCAGCGAGGACAGGGTGCATGGCTACACCTTC.

This clonotype was observed a handful of times. The V and J genes are TRBV30 and TRBJ1-2, with TRBD1 matching 8 bases. Trimming at V came to 4 bases and at J to 4 bases, leaving 5 bases not matched to a gene. Germline lookup yields CDR1 GTSNPN and CDR2 SVGIG (reference sequence). CDR3 size: 13 residues. In nucleotides, the CDR3 is TGTGCCTGGATGGACAGGGCGTCCTATGGCTACACCTTC. This translates into CAWMDRASYGYTF.

This clonotype has only a few counts. This chain joins TRBV20-1 and TRBJ2-7; D uncertain. The CDR3 length is 14 residues. Trimming removed 6 bases from V and 1 base from J, with 16 bases in between. CDR1 DFQATT and CDR2 SNEGSKA come from the germline V gene (reference sequence). The CDR3 sequence: CSAPSRPTSYEQYF. The DNA of the CDR3 is TGCAGTGCACCATCACGACCTACTTCCTACGAGCAGTACTTC.

This clonotype turned up a few times. The gene calls are TRBV20-1 and TRBJ1-1, with 7 bases identical to TRBD1. The CDR3 runs 15 residues. Germline loops: CDR1 DFQATT, CDR2 SNEGSKA (reference sequence). J gave up 4 bases and V 0 bases, and 8 bases lay outside the gene matches. The CDR3 here is CSARERGQHGTEAFF. Here the CDR3 DNA reads TGCAGTGCTAGAGAACGGGGACAGCACGGCACTGAAGCTTTCTTT.

The chain carries TRBV7-8 and TRBJ2-1; 8 nucleotides match TRBD2. CDR3 length: 16 amino acids. The V and J ends lost 5 bases and 6 bases, in that order; junction bases with no gene match: 12. From germline, CDR1 is SGHVS and CDR2 FQNEAQ. The CDR3: CASSLPRERGTNEQFF. CDR3 nucleotide sequence: TGTGCCAGCAGCCTCCCGAGGGAGCGGGGGACCAATGAGCAGTTCTTC.

The chain has TRBV12-3 or TRBV12-4 and TRBJ1-6; D perhaps matches TRBD1 (5 bases). Trimming took 4 bases from V and 9 from J, leaving 7 bases between them. This CDR3 has 12 residues. CDR3 region: CASSSGGSPLHF. The CDR3 DNA sequence: TGTGCCAGCAGTTCCGGGGGTTCACCCCTCCACTTT.

The sample holds a few counts of this clonotype. The chain has TRBV20-1 and TRBJ2-1; D is unclear. The CDR3 runs 15 residues. Germline CDR1 DFQATT, CDR2 SNEGSKA (reference sequence). Deletions cut 6 bases from V and 4 bases from J, with 19 bases between. The CDR3 bases are TGCAGTGCCTCCGACCTACCGGGCGGATACAATGAGCAGTTCTTC. The encoded protein is CSASDLPGGYNEQFF.

The J gene is TRBJ2-7, the V gene TRBV6-1, with D maybe TRBD2 (5 bases). Trimming shortened V by 6 bases and J by 5 bases, and 17 bases separated the two germline ends. CDR1 is MNHNS, CDR2 SASEGT, per germline. The CDR3 sequence is 14 residues long. CDR3 sequence reads: CASRAPRDPNEQYF. The CDR3 DNA reads as TGTGCCAGCAGGGCCCCTCGGGATCCGAACGAGCAGTACTTC.

This clonotype was counted many times. The chain combines TRBV5-1 with TRBJ2-7; TRBD2 might be the D (6 bases). CDR1 and CDR2 (germline): SGHRS, YFSETQ. The CDR3 spans 13 residues. Trimming left V 4 bases short and J 3 bases short, with 11 bases between. CDR3 DNA: TGCGCCAGCAGCCTGCTAGCGAGCTACGAGCAGTACTTC. Protein sequence: CASSLLASYEQYF. The variable domain in full, with the rest retrieved from reference TRBV5-1 and TRBJ2-7, is KAGVTQTPRYLIKTRGQQVTLSCSPISGHRSVSWYQQTPGQGLQFLFEYFSETQRNKGNFPGRFSGRQFSNSRSEMNVSTLELGDSALYLCASSLLASYEQYFGPGTRLTVT.

The chain joins TRBV7-2 to TRBJ2-1; perhaps TRBD2 as D (6 bases). CDR3 length equals 14 residues. Trimming stripped 5 bases from V and 4 bases from J, with 12 bases between. The germline gives CDR1 SGHTA, CDR2 FQGNSA. The CDR3 nucleotides read TGTGCCAGCAGCCCCGTTCGGGAGTACAATGAGCAGTTCTTC. Protein sequence: CASSPVREYNEQFF.

V usage is TRBV20-1 and J usage is TRBJ2-1; 9 nucleotides match TRBD2. This CDR3 has 14 amino acids. Germline V lookup: CDR1 DFQATT, CDR2 SNEGSKA (reference sequence). J was trimmed by 9 bases and V by 6 bases; bases with no gene match: 12. CDR3 in amino acids: CSAQGLARLGEQFF. In DNA, the CDR3 is TGCAGTGCACAAGGACTAGCGCGTCTAGGTGAGCAGTTCTTC.